This is a list of T cell receptor beta chains from one sample in a study of blood T cell repertoires in COVID-19. The repertoire was sequenced with immunoSEQ multiplex PCR; TCRdb's copy has only in-frame clones and lacks some. The sample has 250,000 to 300,000 clones, about nine tenths seen once. Source material: PBMCs or T cells enriched from blood (not recorded which). The receptors were gathered from a woman aged 40 to 55 with acute COVID-19. CDR3s include the opening cysteine and the closing phenylalanine or tryptophan. D genes are given only for firm matches. Clone size is stated in some rows and not others, as once, few, many or a class when expanded.

D gene: .; clone size: .; V gene: TRBV2; J gene: TRBJ1-4; CDR3 DNA: TGTGCCAGCAGAGAGCGGTGGTCTAATGAAAAACTGTTTTTT; CDR3 protein: CASRERWSNEKLFF
D gene: TRBD2; clone size: few; V gene: TRBV6-1; J gene: TRBJ2-1; CDR3 DNA: TGTGCCAGCAGTGACAGGACTAGCGGGGGAAGGGCCTACAATGAGCAGTTCTTC; CDR3 protein: CASSDRTSGGRAYNEQFF
D gene: TRBD1; clone size: few; V gene: TRBV3-1/TRBV3-2; J gene: TRBJ1-3; CDR3 DNA: TGTGCCAGCAGCCGGGACAGGGGAACTGGAAACACCATATATTTT; CDR3 protein: CASSRDRGTGNTIYF
D gene: TRBD1; clone size: once; V gene: TRBV27; J gene: TRBJ1-5; CDR3 DNA: TGTGCCAGCAGTCTGACAGGGAATGGCCATCAGCCCCAGCATTTT; CDR3 protein: CASSLTGNGHQPQHF
D gene: .; clone size: .; V gene: TRBV30; J gene: TRBJ1-5; CDR3 DNA: TGTGCCTGGAGCCGGCCTGGTTCGGGTCAGCCCCAGCATTTT; CDR3 protein: CAWSRPGSGQPQHF
D gene: TRBD1; clone size: .; V gene: TRBV2; J gene: TRBJ1-5; CDR3 DNA: TGTGCCAGCAGGACCGGACAGGCCAACAATCAGCCCCAGCATTTT; CDR3 protein: CASRTGQANNQPQHF
D gene: .; clone size: .; V gene: TRBV7-6; J gene: TRBJ2-7; CDR3 DNA: TGTGCCAGCAGCTCGTCCCAGCGGGTTTCCTACGAGCAGTACTTC; CDR3 protein: CASSSSQRVSYEQYF
D gene: TRBD2; clone size: .; V gene: TRBV7-2; J gene: TRBJ2-7; CDR3 DNA: TGTGCCAGCAGCACTGGACTAGCGGGGGTCTACGAGCAGTACTTC; CDR3 protein: CASSTGLAGVYEQYF
D gene: TRBD1; clone size: .; V gene: TRBV15; J gene: TRBJ2-5; CDR3 DNA: TGTGCCACCAGCAGAGGACAGGGGGAAGAGACCCAGTACTTC; CDR3 protein: CATSRGQGEETQYF
D gene: .; clone size: .; V gene: TRBV6-2/TRBV6-3; J gene: TRBJ2-2; CDR3 DNA: TGTGCCAGCAGTAACGAAGACAGGGGAGGGACCGGGGAGCTGTTTTTT; CDR3 protein: CASSNEDRGGTGELFF
D gene: TRBD1; clone size: .; V gene: TRBV20-1; J gene: TRBJ1-2; CDR3 DNA: TGCAGTGCAAAGCGACAGGGGAAATTCGCCTTC; CDR3 protein: CSAKRQGKFAF
D gene: .; clone size: .; V gene: TRBV14; J gene: TRBJ2-3; CDR3 DNA: TGTGCCAGCAGCCAGGGGGGACAGAGCACAGATACGCAGTATTTT; CDR3 protein: CASSQGGQSTDTQYF
D gene: TRBD2; clone size: .; V gene: TRBV11-3; J gene: TRBJ2-3; CDR3 DNA: TGTGCCAGCAGCTTAGGACTAGCGGGATCCACAGATACGCAGTATTTT; CDR3 protein: CASSLGLAGSTDTQYF
D gene: .; clone size: .; V gene: TRBV14; J gene: TRBJ1-1; CDR3 DNA: TGTGCCAGCCACGCCGGCGGGGGGCGCATGAACACTGAAGCTTTCTTT; CDR3 protein: CASHAGGGRMNTEAFF
D gene: .; clone size: .; V gene: TRBV3-1/TRBV3-2; J gene: TRBJ2-7; CDR3 DNA: TGTGCCAGCAGTCAACAACCAGGGGTGCACGAGCAGTACTTC; CDR3 protein: CASSQQPGVHEQYF
D gene: TRBD2; clone size: .; V gene: TRBV6-5; J gene: TRBJ2-7; CDR3 DNA: TGTGCCAGCGCACTAGCGGGAGGGCTCTACGAGCAGTACTTC; CDR3 protein: CASALAGGLYEQYF
D gene: TRBD1; clone size: .; V gene: TRBV15; J gene: TRBJ1-6; CDR3 DNA: TGTGCCACCAGCAGAGAGGACAGGGGGTCGACCTATAATTCACCCCTCCACTTT; CDR3 protein: CATSREDRGSTYNSPLHF
D gene: .; clone size: .; V gene: TRBV18; J gene: TRBJ1-6; CDR3 DNA: TGTGCCAGCTCACCAAAACCGGACATTACTTCACCCCTCCACTTT; CDR3 protein: CASSPKPDITSPLHF
D gene: TRBD2; clone size: .; V gene: TRBV6-1; J gene: TRBJ2-3; CDR3 DNA: TGTGCCAGCAGTGAAGCAGGGACTAGCGGGAGGTATACGCAGTATTTT; CDR3 protein: CASSEAGTSGRYTQYF
D gene: .; clone size: .; V gene: TRBV18; J gene: TRBJ2-5; CDR3 DNA: TGTGCCAGCTCACCATGGCCGAACGTCCAAGAGACCCAGTACTTC; CDR3 protein: CASSPWPNVQETQYF
D gene: TRBD2; clone size: .; V gene: TRBV25-1; J gene: TRBJ2-5; CDR3 DNA: TGTGCCAGCAGTGACCCCGCCACTAGCGGGAGTAAGACCCAGTACTTC; CDR3 protein: CASSDPATSGSKTQYF
D gene: .; clone size: once; V gene: TRBV11-2; J gene: TRBJ1-1; CDR3 DNA: TGTGCCAGCAGCCCGACAGTGAACACTGAAGCTTTCTTT; CDR3 protein: CASSPTVNTEAFF
D gene: TRBD1; clone size: .; V gene: TRBV7-2; J gene: TRBJ2-7; CDR3 DNA: TGTGCCAGCAGCCTGACAGGGGCGCACGAGCAGTACTTC; CDR3 protein: CASSLTGAHEQYF
D gene: .; clone size: .; V gene: TRBV7-9; J gene: TRBJ1-6; CDR3 DNA: TGTGCCAGCAGCCTCAGCGATTCACCCCTCCACTTT; CDR3 protein: CASSLSDSPLHF
D gene: TRBD1; clone size: .; V gene: TRBV5-8; J gene: TRBJ1-5; CDR3 DNA: TGTGCCAGCAGCCCGTTTGGAGGGGGCACTCAGCCCCAGCATTTT; CDR3 protein: CASSPFGGGTQPQHF
D gene: TRBD1; clone size: .; V gene: TRBV4-1; J gene: TRBJ2-7; CDR3 DNA: TGCGCCAGCAGCCAAGTGGGACAGATAGAGCAGTACTTC; CDR3 protein: CASSQVGQIEQYF
D gene: .; clone size: .; V gene: TRBV18; J gene: TRBJ1-5; CDR3 DNA: TGTGCCAGCTCACGTTCGGGGTCGGGTCAGCCCCAGCATTTT; CDR3 protein: CASSRSGSGQPQHF
D gene: .; clone size: .; V gene: TRBV7-9; J gene: TRBJ2-7; CDR3 DNA: TGTGCCAGCAGCTTAGGGGGGAGGATCTACGAGCAGTACTTC; CDR3 protein: CASSLGGRIYEQYF
D gene: TRBD2; clone size: .; V gene: TRBV19; J gene: TRBJ2-1; CDR3 DNA: TGTGCCAGTAGTATAGACGGCCCGGGACTAGCGTTTAATGAGCAGTTCTTC; CDR3 protein: CASSIDGPGLAFNEQFF
D gene: .; clone size: .; V gene: TRBV3-1/TRBV3-2; J gene: TRBJ1-6; CDR3 DNA: TGTGCCAGCAGCCAAGGAGTCTCTAATTCACCCCTCCACTTT; CDR3 protein: CASSQGVSNSPLHF
D gene: .; clone size: .; V gene: TRBV7-2; J gene: TRBJ2-7; CDR3 DNA: TGTGCCAGCAGCTTAGTACAGGCTGGATACGAGCAGTACTTC; CDR3 protein: CASSLVQAGYEQYF
D gene: TRBD1; clone size: .; V gene: TRBV5-1; J gene: TRBJ1-2; CDR3 DNA: TGCGCCAGCAGCCCGGGACAGGGGGAGACGAAGACCTTC; CDR3 protein: CASSPGQGETKTF
D gene: .; clone size: .; V gene: TRBV18; J gene: TRBJ2-5; CDR3 DNA: TGTGCCAGCTCCCCGGCCGGGGGAGAGACCCAGTACTTC; CDR3 protein: CASSPAGGETQYF
D gene: TRBD1; clone size: .; V gene: TRBV6-2/TRBV6-3; J gene: TRBJ1-1; CDR3 DNA: TGTGCCAGCAGTTACCGGGGACAGGACACTGAAGCTTTCTTT; CDR3 protein: CASSYRGQDTEAFF
D gene: TRBD1; clone size: .; V gene: TRBV24-1; J gene: TRBJ1-5; CDR3 DNA: TGTGCCACCAGTGACCCGGGACAGGGTGGGTGGACTCAGCCCCAGCATTTT; CDR3 protein: CATSDPGQGGWTQPQHF
D gene: .; clone size: .; V gene: TRBV9; J gene: TRBJ2-2; CDR3 DNA: TGTGCCAGCAGCCTGTACCCAGCGAACACCGGGGAGCTGTTTTTT; CDR3 protein: CASSLYPANTGELFF
D gene: .; clone size: many; V gene: TRBV27; J gene: TRBJ2-5; CDR3 DNA: TGTGCCAGCAGTTTATCCTTATTTGAGACCCAGTACTTC; CDR3 protein: CASSLSLFETQYF
D gene: .; clone size: .; V gene: TRBV7-3; J gene: TRBJ2-2; CDR3 DNA: TGTGCCAGCAGCTTAAGTAGAATGGGGCTGACGAACACCGGGGAGCTGTTTTTT; CDR3 protein: CASSLSRMGLTNTGELFF
D gene: TRBD2; clone size: .; V gene: TRBV7-3; J gene: TRBJ2-1; CDR3 DNA: TGTGCCAGCAGCCCGGGAGGGACCTACAATGAGCAGTTCTTC; CDR3 protein: CASSPGGTYNEQFF
D gene: TRBD2; clone size: .; V gene: TRBV18; J gene: TRBJ2-5; CDR3 DNA: TGTGCCAGCTCTACGACTAGCGGGGACCGGGGGGCCCAGTACTTC; CDR3 protein: CASSTTSGDRGAQYF
D gene: .; clone size: .; V gene: TRBV5-1; J gene: TRBJ2-1; CDR3 DNA: TGCGCCAGCAGCTTATTGTATAAGGAGGGTCTGGGGAACAATGAGCAGTTCTTC; CDR3 protein: CASSLLYKEGLGNNEQFF
D gene: .; clone size: .; V gene: TRBV9; J gene: TRBJ2-3; CDR3 DNA: TGTGCCAGCAGCGCCGTCGGGACTCATGATACGCAGTATTTT; CDR3 protein: CASSAVGTHDTQYF
D gene: TRBD1; clone size: .; V gene: TRBV11-3; J gene: TRBJ2-7; CDR3 DNA: TGTGCCAGCAGCTTCCCGGGACAGGGAACCTACGAGCAGTACTTC; CDR3 protein: CASSFPGQGTYEQYF